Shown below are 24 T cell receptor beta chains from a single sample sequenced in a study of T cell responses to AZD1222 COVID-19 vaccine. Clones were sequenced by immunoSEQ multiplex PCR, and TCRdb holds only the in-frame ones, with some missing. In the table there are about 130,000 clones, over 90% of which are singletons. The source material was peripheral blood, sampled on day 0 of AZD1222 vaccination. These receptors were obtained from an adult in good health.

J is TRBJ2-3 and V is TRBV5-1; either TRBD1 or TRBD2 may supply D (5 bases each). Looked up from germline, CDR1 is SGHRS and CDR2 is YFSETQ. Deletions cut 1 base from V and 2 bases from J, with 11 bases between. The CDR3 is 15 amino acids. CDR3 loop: CASSLRGVLTDTQYF. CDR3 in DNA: TGCGCCAGCAGCTTGAGAGGGGTCCTCACAGATACGCAGTATTTT.

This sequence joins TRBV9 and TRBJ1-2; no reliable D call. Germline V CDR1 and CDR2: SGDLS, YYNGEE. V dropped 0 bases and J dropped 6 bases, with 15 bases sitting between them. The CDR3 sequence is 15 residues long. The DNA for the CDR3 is TGTGCCAGCAGCGTAGAGGTGGGGAGGTTCGATGGCTACACCTTC. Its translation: CASSVEVGRFDGYTF.

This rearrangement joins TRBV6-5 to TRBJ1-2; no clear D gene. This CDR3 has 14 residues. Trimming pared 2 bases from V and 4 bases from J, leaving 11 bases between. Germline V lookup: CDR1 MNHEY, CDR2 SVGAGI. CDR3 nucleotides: TGTGCCAGCAGTTACGGCCTAGGACTCTATGGCTACACCTTC. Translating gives CASSYGLGLYGYTF.

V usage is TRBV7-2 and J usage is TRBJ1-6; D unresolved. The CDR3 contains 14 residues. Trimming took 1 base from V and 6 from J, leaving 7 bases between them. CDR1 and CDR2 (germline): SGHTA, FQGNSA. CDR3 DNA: TGTGCCAGCAGCTTAGGGGGAGGTAATTCACCCCTCCACTTT. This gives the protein CASSLGGGNSPLHF. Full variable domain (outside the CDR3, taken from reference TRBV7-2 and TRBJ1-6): GAGVSQSPSNKVTEKGKDVELRCDPISGHTALYWYRQSLGQGLEFLIYFQGNSAPDKSGLPSDRFSAERTGGSVSTLTIQRTQQEDSAVYLCASSLGGGNSPLHFGNGTRLTVT.

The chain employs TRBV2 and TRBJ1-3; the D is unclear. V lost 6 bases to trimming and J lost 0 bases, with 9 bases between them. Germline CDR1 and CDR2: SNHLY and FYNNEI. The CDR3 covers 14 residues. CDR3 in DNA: TGTGCCAGCAGCGAACACGTCTCTGGAAACACCATATATTTT. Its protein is CASSEHVSGNTIYF. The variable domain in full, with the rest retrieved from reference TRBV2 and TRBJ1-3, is EPEVTQTPSHQVTQMGQEVILRCVPISNHLYFYWYRQILGQKVEFLVSFYNNEISEKSEIFDDQFSVERPDGSNFTLKIRSTKLEDSAMYFCASSEHVSGNTIYFGEGSWLTVV.

The CDR3 DNA reads as TGTGCCAGCAGCTTGGGTCTCCGGGTTGTTAACTATGGCTACACCTTC. It encodes CASSLGLRVVNYGYTF. J is TRBJ1-2 and V is TRBV5-4, with D unclear. The CDR3 length is 16 residues. Trimming stripped 0 bases from V and 1 base from J, with 13 bases between. The germline V gene encodes CDR1 SGHNT and CDR2 YYREEE (reference sequence).

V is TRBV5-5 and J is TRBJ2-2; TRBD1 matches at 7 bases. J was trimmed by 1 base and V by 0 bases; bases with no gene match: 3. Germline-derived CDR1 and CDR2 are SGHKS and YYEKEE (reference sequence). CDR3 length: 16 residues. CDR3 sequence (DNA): TGTGCCAGCAGCTTGGAAGGGGGCTTGAACACCGGGGAGCTGTTTTTT. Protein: CASSLEGGLNTGELFF.

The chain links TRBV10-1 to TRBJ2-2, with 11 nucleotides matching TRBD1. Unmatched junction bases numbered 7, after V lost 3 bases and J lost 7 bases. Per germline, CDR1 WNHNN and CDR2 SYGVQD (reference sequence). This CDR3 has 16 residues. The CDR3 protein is CASSDLWTGGIGELFF. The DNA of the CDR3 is TGCGCCAGCAGTGATCTTTGGACAGGGGGCATCGGGGAGCTGTTTTTT.

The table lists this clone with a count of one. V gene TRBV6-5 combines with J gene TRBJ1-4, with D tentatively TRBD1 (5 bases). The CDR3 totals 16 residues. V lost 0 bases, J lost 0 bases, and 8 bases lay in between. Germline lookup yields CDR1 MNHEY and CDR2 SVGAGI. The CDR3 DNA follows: TGTGCCAGCAGTTACTCGTACAGGACAACTAATGAAAAACTGTTTTTT. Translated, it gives CASSYSYRTTNEKLFF.

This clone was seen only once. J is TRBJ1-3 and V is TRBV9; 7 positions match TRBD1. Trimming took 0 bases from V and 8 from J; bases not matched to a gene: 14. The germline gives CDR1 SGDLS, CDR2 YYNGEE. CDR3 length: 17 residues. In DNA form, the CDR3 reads TGTGCCAGCAGCGTAGCTACGCCAGGGGGTTTCGGTGACACCATATATTTT. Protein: CASSVATPGGFGDTIYF.

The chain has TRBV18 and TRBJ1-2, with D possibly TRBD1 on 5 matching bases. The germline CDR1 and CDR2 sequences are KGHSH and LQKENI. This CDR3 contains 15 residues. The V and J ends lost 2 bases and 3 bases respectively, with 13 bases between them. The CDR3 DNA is TGTGCCAGCTCACCAACAGGACCCCCGGACTATGGCTACACCTTC. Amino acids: CASSPTGPPDYGYTF. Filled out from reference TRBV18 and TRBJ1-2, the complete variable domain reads NAGVMQNPRHLVRRRGQEARLRCSPMKGHSHVYWYRQLPEEGLKFMVYLQKENIIDESGMPKERFSAEFPKEGPSILRIQQVVRGDSAAYFCASSPTGPPDYGYTFGSGTRLTVV.

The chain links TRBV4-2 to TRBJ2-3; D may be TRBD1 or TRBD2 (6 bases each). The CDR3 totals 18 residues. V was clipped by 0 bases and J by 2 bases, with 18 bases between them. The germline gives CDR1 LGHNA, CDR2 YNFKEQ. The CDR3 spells CASSQEGGDRPSTDTQYF. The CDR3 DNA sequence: TGTGCCAGCAGCCAAGAGGGGGGTGACAGGCCATCCACAGATACGCAGTATTTT.

CDR3 coding DNA: TGCAGCGTAGAGGGACACTCGAACGGGGAGCTGTTTTTT. Protein sequence: CSVEGHSNGELFF. The chain uses TRBV29-1 and TRBJ2-2; perhaps TRBD1 as D (6 bases). The V and J ends lost 6 bases and 7 bases respectively, with 15 bases between them. Germline V gives CDR1 SQVTM, CDR2 ANQGSEA. This CDR3 comprises 13 residues.

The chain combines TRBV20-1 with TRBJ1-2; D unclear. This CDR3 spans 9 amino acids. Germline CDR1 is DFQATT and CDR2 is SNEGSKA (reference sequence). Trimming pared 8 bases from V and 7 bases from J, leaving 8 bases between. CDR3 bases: TGCAGTCCCCGAGGTGGCTACACCTTC. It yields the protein CSPRGGYTF.

In DNA form, the CDR3 reads TGTGCCAGCAGTTTAACAGGGTACAATCAGCCCCAGCATTTT. This encodes CASSLTGYNQPQHF. The chain combines TRBV6-5 with TRBJ1-5; perhaps TRBD1 as D (6 bases). This CDR3 region has 14 residues. V was cut by 4 bases and J by 3 bases, with 10 bases left in between. Germline lookup yields CDR1 MNHEY and CDR2 SVGAGI.

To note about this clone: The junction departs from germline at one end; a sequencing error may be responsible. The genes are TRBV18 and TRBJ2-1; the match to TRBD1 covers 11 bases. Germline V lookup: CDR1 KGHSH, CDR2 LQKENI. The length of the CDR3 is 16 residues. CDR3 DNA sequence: TGTGCCAGCTCATCACCACCCGGGACAGGGGGGAATGAGCAGTTCTTC. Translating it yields CASSSPPGTGGNEQFF.

CDR3 in amino acids: CSASGGETQYF. The CDR3, as DNA: TGCAGTGCTAGCGGGGGGGAGACCCAGTACTTC. The genes are TRBV20-1 and TRBJ2-5; TRBD2 matches at 7 bases. The V and J ends lost 3 bases and 5 bases, in that order; junction bases with no gene match: 0. This CDR3 is built from 11 residues. CDR1 and CDR2 (germline): DFQATT, SNEGSKA (reference sequence).

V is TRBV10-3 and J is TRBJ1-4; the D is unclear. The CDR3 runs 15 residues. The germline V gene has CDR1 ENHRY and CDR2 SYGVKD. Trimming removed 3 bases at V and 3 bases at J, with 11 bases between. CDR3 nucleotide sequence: TGTGCCATCAGTGATGAGGGTGGAGCTAATGAAAAACTGTTTTTT. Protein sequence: CAISDEGGANEKLFF.

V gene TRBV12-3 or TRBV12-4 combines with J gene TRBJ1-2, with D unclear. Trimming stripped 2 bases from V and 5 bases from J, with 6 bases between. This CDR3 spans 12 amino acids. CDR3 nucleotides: TGTGCCAGCAGTTTAAGCGTTTATGGCTACACCTTC. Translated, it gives CASSLSVYGYTF.

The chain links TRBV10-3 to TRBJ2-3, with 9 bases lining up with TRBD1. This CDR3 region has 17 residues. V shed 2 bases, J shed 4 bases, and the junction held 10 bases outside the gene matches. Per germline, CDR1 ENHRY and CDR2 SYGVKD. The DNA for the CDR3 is TGTGCCATCAGTGAGACGTTAACAGGGGGCGGATCAGATACGCAGTATTTT. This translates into CAISETLTGGGSDTQYF.

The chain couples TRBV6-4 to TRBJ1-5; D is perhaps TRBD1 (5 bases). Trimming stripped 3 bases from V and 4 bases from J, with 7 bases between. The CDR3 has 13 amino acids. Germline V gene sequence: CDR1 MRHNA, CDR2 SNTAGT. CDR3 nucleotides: TGTGCCAGCAGTGAACAGGTGAATCAGCCCCAGCATTTT. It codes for CASSEQVNQPQHF.

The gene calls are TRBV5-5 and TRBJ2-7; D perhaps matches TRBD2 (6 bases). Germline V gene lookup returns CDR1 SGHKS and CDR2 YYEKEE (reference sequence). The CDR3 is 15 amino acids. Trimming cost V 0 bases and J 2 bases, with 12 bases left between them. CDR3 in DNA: TGTGCCAGCAGCTTGGACCGGGGGTTGACCTACGAGCAGTACTTC. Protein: CASSLDRGLTYEQYF.

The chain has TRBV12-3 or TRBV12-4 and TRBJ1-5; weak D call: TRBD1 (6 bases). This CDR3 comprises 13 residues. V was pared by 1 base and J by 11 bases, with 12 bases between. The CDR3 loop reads CASSLGEGGTQHF. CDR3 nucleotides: TGTGCCAGCAGTTTAGGGGAGGGGGGGACCCAGCATTTT.

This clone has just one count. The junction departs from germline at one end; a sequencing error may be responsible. The CDR3 reads CAWTFSPSVQGTQYF. The CDR3, as DNA: TGTGCCTGGACCTTTTCCCCTTCTGTACAAGGGACCCAGTACTTC. The J gene is TRBJ2-5, the V gene TRBV30; D is uncertain. The V gene's germline CDR1 is GTSNPN and CDR2 SVGIG (reference sequence). The CDR3 has 15 residues.